These T cell receptor beta chains were read from a single sample in a study of T-cell reconstitution after alpha-beta-depleted transplantation in children. TCRdb used MiXCR to reprocess the PCR reads, holding one entry per CDR3 protein. The sample has about 580,000 distinct CDR3 sequences; 20% to 25% are singletons. The starting material was PBMCs, mostly from graft donor cells, obtained 360 days after TCRalphabeta/CD19-depleted stem cell transplant. These receptors were obtained from a boy in the first two years of life who had a stem cell transplant for acute myeloid leukemia, so the T cells may come from the graft donor. The CDR3 runs from the conserved cysteine through the conserved F or W. D genes are given only for firm matches. Expanded clones get a size class; other rows say once, few or many, or leave the size out.

clone size	J gene	D gene	V gene	CDR3 protein	CDR3 DNA
NA	TRBJ1-2	TRBD1	TRBV12-3/TRBV12-4	CASSSGTGSSYGYTF	TGTGCCAGCAGTTCCGGGACAGGAAGTTCCTATGGCTACACCTTC
few	TRBJ2-3	NA	TRBV6-5	CASSYDSGTDTQYF	TGTGCCAGCAGTTACGATTCAGGCACAGATACGCAGTATTTT
NA	TRBJ1-3	NA	TRBV20-1	CSARDKLWDNSGNTIYF	TGCAGTGCTAGAGATAAGTTGTGGGACAACTCTGGAAACACCATATATTTT
few	TRBJ2-5	TRBD2	TRBV20-1	CSARVSGVETQYF	TGCAGTGCTAGGGTTAGCGGGGTTGAGACCCAGTACTTC
many	TRBJ2-2	TRBD1	TRBV5-1	CASSLSGTANTGELFF	TGCGCCAGCAGCTTGTCCGGGACAGCGAACACCGGGGAGCTGTTTTTT
NA	TRBJ1-2	NA	TRBV29-1	CSGQSPNYGYTF	TGCAGCGGACAGAGTCCAAACTATGGCTACACCTTC
few	TRBJ1-1	NA	TRBV7-2	CASSLGATNTEAFF	TGTGCCAGCAGCTTAGGGGCGACGAACACTGAAGCTTTCTTT
few	TRBJ1-2	NA	TRBV24-1	CATSDPRGIYGYTF	TGTGCCACCAGTGATCCACGGGGTATATATGGCTACACCTTC
many	TRBJ2-7	TRBD2	TRBV12-3/TRBV12-4	CASSSPPGRGGLWEQYF	TGTGCCAGCAGTTCCCCTCCTGGGCGGGGGGGCCTATGGGAGCAGTACTTC
few	TRBJ1-4	TRBD1	TRBV20-1	CSARGSRGPATNEKLFF	TGCAGTGCTAGAGGCAGCAGGGGGCCTGCAACTAATGAAAAACTGTTTTTT
many	TRBJ1-4	NA	TRBV6-1	CASSRRIQPEKLFF	TGTGCCAGCAGCCGCCGGATTCAGCCGGAAAAACTGTTTTTT
NA	TRBJ2-2	TRBD2	TRBV27	CASSFGGGGELFF	TGTGCCAGCAGTTTTGGGGGGGGCGGGGAGCTGTTTTTT
NA	TRBJ2-1	NA	TRBV15	CATSRARVNEQFF	TGTGCCACCAGCAGAGCACGGGTGAATGAGCAGTTCTTC
many	TRBJ2-3	NA	TRBV3-1	CASSQDGGDTQYF	TGTGCCAGCAGCCAAGATGGGGGAGATACGCAGTATTTT
many	TRBJ2-5	NA	TRBV12-3/TRBV12-4	CASSRRQQETQYF	TGTGCCAGCAGCCGGCGACAGCAAGAGACCCAGTACTTC
few	TRBJ2-3	NA	TRBV20-1	CSARDRWRELDTQYF	TGCAGTGCTAGAGATCGGTGGAGGGAATTAGATACGCAGTATTTT